This T cell receptor (beta chain) was documented in a study of T cell responses to AZD1222 COVID-19 vaccine. Study overall: Timing groups of about 4 and about 12 weeks for second doses were pooled.

Clones were read by immunoSEQ multiplex PCR, and TCRdb kept only the in-frame ones, dropping some. The data contain more than 95,000 clones, 93% of them seen just once; the ten biggest clones take up about 5%. V trimming: 3 bases; J trimming: 4 bases; junction bases outside the gene matches: 10. From germline, CDR1 is SGHDT and CDR2 YYEEEE. This CDR3 is 16 amino acids long. The gene calls are TRBV5-6 and TRBJ2-5, with TRBD2 matching over 9 bases. This TCR was sampled from an adult in good health. The source material was peripheral blood, sampled on day 0 of AZD1222 vaccination. The CDR3 loop reads CASSSISGRRRETQYF. CDR3 DNA: TGTGCCAGCAGCTCCATTAGCGGGAGAAGACGAGAGACCCAGTACTTC. Full variable domain (missing parts from reference TRBV5-6 and TRBJ2-5): DAGVTQSPTHLIKTRGQQVTLRCSPKSGHDTVSWYQQALGQGPQFIFQYYEEEERQRGNFPDRFSGHQFPNYSSELNVNALLLGDSALYLCASSSISGRRRETQYFGPGTRLLVL.